This T cell receptor (beta chain) was recovered during a study (dated by TCRdb to between 2015 and 2016). Study-level background: Whether tumor-infiltrating Tregs in breast cancer are recruited from blood Tregs or converted in situ from other CD4+ T cell subsets was tested. Study-level results and caveats: The greatest overlap of tumor-infiltrating Treg TCR alpha and beta sequences was with tumor naive CD4+ T cells, followed next by blood naive CD4+ T cells. Tumor memory CD4+ T cell TCR gene usage was found to cluster with blood and lymph node memory CD4+ cells and with lymph node naive CD4+ cells. The validation in the larger cohort was limited to a single TCR beta V-J rearrangement instead of whole repertoires.

Based on the germline V gene, the CDR1 and CDR2 sequences are SQVTM and ANQGSEA. V and J are truncated by 4 bases and 3 bases respectively, leaving an intervening sequence of 9 bases. The CDR3 runs 13 amino acids, cysteine and phenylalanine included. Only the CDR3 region is kept as DNA, spanning 39 bases read in frame from base 1. CD4+CD25+CD127-/low cells were isolated as Tregs. Tregs, naive and memory CD4+ T cells from tumor, blood and ipsilateral draining lymph nodes of a few breast cancer patients underwent full-length TCR alpha and beta sequencing. Tumor tissue and lymph nodes obtained from ipsilateral axillary dissection were perfused with PBS, minced and then digested with collagenase I and hyaluronidase. Ficoll density gradient centrifugation was used to isolate mononuclear cells from lymph nodes or from approximately 50 ml of peripheral blood. FACS confirmed that the sorted cell populations were more than 90% pure.

Amplification of full-length TCR variable regions was done by 5' RACE PCR using constant-region reverse primers, and this step was followed by semi-nested PCR with Nested Universal Primer A. Using the ReliaPrep RNA Cell Miniprep System, total RNA was extracted, and the SMARTer RACE 5'/3' Kit was then used to reverse transcribe the RNA into 5'RACE-ready cDNA. An Illumina MiSeq was used to sequence the full-length TCR alpha and beta libraries, which had been barcoded with multiplex adaptors. On the authors' methods: Sequencing data were pooled across the five patients for each of nine subset-tissue groups and compared by unsupervised clustering of TCR gene usage. Repertoire similarity was calculated with the Morisita-Horn index, weighting shared sequences by their contribution to each repertoire. TCRdb cleaned the public reads at Q25 with fastp, built clones with MiXCR and kept in-frame beta chains. Each CDR3 protein appears once, grouped with its most common genes and DNA. The V and J calls here are based on TCRdb, not the publication. This sample is represented by more than 9,000 distinct CDR3 sequences; under 20% of them were singletons. The ten largest clones add up to 3.5% to 4% of the sample.

The table lists this clonotype with many counts. Its antigen specificity is not known. No base qualities exist here, and no much larger clone lies one base off it. This TCR came from a female donor with breast cancer. The chain employs TRBV29-1 and TRBJ1-4; no D segment can be confidently identified. Material for sequencing was Tregs sorted from a lymph node. DNA sequence: TGCAGCGTTGCAAGGGTCTCTAATGAAAAACTGTTTTTT. Its translation reads: CSVARVSNEKLFF. When the CDR3 is completed using the reference TRBV29-1 and TRBJ1-4 genes on either side, the full variable domain is SAVISQKPSRDICQRGTSLTIQCQVDSQVTMMFWYRQQPGQSLTLIATANQGSEATYESGFVIDKFPISRPNLTFSTLTVSNMSPEDSSIYLCSVARVSNEKLFFGSGTQLSVL.